The entry below describes one T cell receptor beta chain. Its antigen is as yet unknown. This entry comes from a study of T cell responses to AZD1222 COVID-19 vaccine. Findings and limits, study-wide: Among spike-specific TCRs, nearly half reportedly target unmutated variant regions. Donor demographics were predominantly white British with a female majority; clonal diversity may be underestimated.

The CDR3 has 11 amino acids. The V gene's germline CDR1 is SQVTM and CDR2 ANQGSEA. The germline V and J ends were trimmed by 4 bases and 5 bases, with 8 bases remaining between them. The assay was immunoSEQ multiplex PCR, and TCRdb's table has in-frame clones only and misses some. This table has about 73,000 clones, roughly 87% appearing once. The V and J genes are TRBV29-1 and TRBJ1-1, with D hard to call. Sequencing used peripheral blood, obtained 28 days after the second AZD1222 dose. The receptor's source is an adult who received the AZD1222 COVID-19 vaccine. The CDR3 DNA reads TGCAGCGTTGGACTGGAGACTGAAGCTTTCTTT. Its protein is CSVGLETEAFF.